This TCR beta chain was recovered during a study of T cells in Graves' hyperthyroidism and ophthalmopathy. With V trimmed by 3 bases and J by 2 bases, 6 bases remained unmatched. This CDR3 is 17 amino acids long. Germline V gives CDR1 MDHEN, CDR2 SYDVKM. Amplification yielded TCR beta CDR3 regions, with RNA transcripts as the source. The study used the HTBI primer set for a first-round RT-PCR of the TCR CDR3. TCRdb re-derived calls from the multiplex PCR reads in MiXCR, one entry per CDR3 protein. The sample includes 100,000 to 130,000 distinct CDR3 sequences, 16% of them seen just once. The study based diagnoses on clinical symptoms, serum thyroxine and TRAb, thyroid ultrasound and orbital computed tomography.

The TCR originated in a woman aged 50 to 65 with Graves' hyperthyroidism. Sequencing used blood. The chain recombines TRBV28 with TRBJ2-5, with 13 bases matching TRBD2. In DNA, the CDR3 is TGTGCCAGCAGTTTTTACCGGACTAGCGGGAGTCAAGAGACCCAGTACTTC. As protein: CASSFYRTSGSQETQYF.